Below, one TCR beta chain is given with its context. The data belong to a study of blood T cell repertoires in COVID-19. Recovered participants had two consecutive negative NP/OP PCR tests, healthcare professional clearance, or symptom resolution. In the original processing: The authors estimated nucleated cell counts from reference gene primer amplification. The repertoire was sequenced with immunoSEQ multiplex PCR; TCRdb's copy has only in-frame clones and lacks some. Clone size and V and J calls were adopted from that table, with D and trimming inferred from the DNA. Of more than 350,000 clones listed, roughly 89% are singletons. The CDR3 sequence is 15 residues long. The trim removed 4 bases at V and 5 bases at J, leaving 4 bases unmatched. Germline CDR1 MNHEY, CDR2 SVGAGI.

Sequenced sample: PBMCs or T cells enriched from blood (not recorded which). The chain is built from TRBV6-5 and TRBJ2-3, with 12 positions matching TRBD1. The receptor was isolated from a woman aged 50 to 60 who had recovered from COVID-19. CDR3 in DNA: TGTGCCAGCAGTTTGGGACAGGGGGCCGGAGATACGCAGTATTTT. Translated, it gives CASSLGQGAGDTQYF.